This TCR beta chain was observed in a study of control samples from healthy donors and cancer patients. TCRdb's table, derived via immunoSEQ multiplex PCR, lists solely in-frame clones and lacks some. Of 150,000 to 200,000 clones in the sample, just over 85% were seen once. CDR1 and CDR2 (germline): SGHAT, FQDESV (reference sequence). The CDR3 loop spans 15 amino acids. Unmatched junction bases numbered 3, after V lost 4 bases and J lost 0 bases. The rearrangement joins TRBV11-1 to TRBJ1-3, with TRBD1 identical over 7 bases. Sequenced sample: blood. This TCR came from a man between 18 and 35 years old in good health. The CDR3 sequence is CASSWDSFSGNTIYF. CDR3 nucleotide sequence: TGTGCCAGCAGCTGGGACAGCTTCTCTGGAAACACCATATATTTT. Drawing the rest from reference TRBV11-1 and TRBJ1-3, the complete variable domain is EAEVAQSPRYKITEKSQAVAFWCDPISGHATLYWYRQILGQGPELLVQFQDESVVDDSQLPKDRFSAERLKGVDSTLKIQPAELGDSAMYLCASSWDSFSGNTIYFGEGSWLTVV.